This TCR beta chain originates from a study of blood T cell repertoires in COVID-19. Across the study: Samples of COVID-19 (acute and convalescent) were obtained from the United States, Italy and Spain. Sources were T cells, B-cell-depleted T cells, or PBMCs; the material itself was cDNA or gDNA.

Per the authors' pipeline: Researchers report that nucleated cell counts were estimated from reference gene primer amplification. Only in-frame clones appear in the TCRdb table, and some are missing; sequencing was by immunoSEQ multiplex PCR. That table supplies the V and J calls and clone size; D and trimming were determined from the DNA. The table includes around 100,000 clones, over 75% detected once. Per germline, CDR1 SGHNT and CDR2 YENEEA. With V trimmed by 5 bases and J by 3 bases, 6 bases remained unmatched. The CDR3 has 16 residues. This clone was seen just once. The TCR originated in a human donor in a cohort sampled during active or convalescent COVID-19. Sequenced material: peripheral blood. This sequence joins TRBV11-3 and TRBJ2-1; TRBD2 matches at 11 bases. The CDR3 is CASSLSGGVFYNEQFF. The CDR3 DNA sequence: TGTGCCAGCAGCCTTAGCGGGGGGGTATTCTACAATGAGCAGTTCTTC.